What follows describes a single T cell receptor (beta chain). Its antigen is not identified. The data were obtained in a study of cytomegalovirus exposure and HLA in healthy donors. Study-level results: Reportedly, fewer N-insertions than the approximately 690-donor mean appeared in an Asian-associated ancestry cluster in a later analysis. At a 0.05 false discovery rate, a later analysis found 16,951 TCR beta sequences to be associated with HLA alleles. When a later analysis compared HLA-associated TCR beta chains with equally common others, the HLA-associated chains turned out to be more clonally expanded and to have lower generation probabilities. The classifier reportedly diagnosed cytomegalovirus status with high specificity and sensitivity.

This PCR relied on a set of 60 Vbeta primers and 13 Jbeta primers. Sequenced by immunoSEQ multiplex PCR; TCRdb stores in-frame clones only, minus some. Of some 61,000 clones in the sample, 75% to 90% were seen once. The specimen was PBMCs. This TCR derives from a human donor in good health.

The CDR3 loop reads CAWSEGSYSNQPQHF. In nucleotides, the CDR3 is TGTGCCTGGAGTGAAGGGAGTTATAGCAATCAGCCCCAGCATTTT. This rearrangement joins TRBV30 to TRBJ1-5; no clear D. The V end was cut by 1 base, the J end by 0 bases, with 10 bases between. From germline, CDR1 is GTSNPN and CDR2 SVGIG (reference sequence). The CDR3 spans 15 residues.